This T cell receptor beta chain was captured in a study of cytomegalovirus exposure and HLA in healthy donors. Study findings and constraints: Data from an earlier analysis indicated that most TCR beta V segments were productive either about 90% or about 30% of the time.

A multiplex PCR was run with 60 Vbeta primers and 13 Jbeta primers. Sequenced by immunoSEQ multiplex PCR; TCRdb stores in-frame clones only, minus some. The table records 150,000 to 200,000 clones, 65% to 80% of them present only once. Concerning this clone itself: Antigen: not known.

Looked up from germline, CDR1 is GTSNPN and CDR2 is SVGIG (reference sequence). The V gene end was trimmed by 3 bases and the J gene end by 4 bases; junction bases not matched to a gene: 12. The CDR3 length is 16 residues. This sequence was found in a man aged 18 to 29 in good health and CMV-seropositive. The rearrangement links TRBV30 to TRBJ2-1; 7 positions match TRBD2. Sequencing was performed on PBMCs. CDR3 bases: TGTGCCTGGAGCGAGATTTGGGATAGCGGGTACAATGAGCAGTTCTTC. This gives the protein CAWSEIWDSGYNEQFF.